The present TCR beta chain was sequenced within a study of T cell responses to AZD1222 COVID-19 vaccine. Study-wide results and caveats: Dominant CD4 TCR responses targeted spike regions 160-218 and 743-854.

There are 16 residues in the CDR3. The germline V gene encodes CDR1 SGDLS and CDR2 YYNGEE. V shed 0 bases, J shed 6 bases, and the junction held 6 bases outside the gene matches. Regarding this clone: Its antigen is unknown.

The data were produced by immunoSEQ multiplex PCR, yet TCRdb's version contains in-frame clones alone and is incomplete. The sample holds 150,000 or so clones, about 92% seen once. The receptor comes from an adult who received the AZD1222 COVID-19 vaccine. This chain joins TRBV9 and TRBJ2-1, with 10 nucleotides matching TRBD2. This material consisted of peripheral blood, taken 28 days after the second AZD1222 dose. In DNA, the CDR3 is TGTGCCAGCAGCGTAGCTGACAGCGGGGGGGCCAATGAGCAGTTCTTC. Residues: CASSVADSGGANEQFF.